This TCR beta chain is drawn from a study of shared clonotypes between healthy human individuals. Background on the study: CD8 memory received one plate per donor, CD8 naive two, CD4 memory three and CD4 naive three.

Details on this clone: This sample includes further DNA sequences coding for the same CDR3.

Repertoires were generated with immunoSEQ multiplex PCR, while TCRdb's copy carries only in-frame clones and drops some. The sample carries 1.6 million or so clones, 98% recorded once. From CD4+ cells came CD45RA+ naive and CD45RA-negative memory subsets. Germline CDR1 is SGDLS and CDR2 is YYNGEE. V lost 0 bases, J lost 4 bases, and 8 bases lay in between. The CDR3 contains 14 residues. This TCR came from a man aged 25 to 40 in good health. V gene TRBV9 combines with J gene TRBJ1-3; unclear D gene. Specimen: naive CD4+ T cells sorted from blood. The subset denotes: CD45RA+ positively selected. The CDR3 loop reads CASSVAGGGNTIYF. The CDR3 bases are TGTGCCAGCAGCGTAGCTGGAGGGGGAAACACCATATATTTT.